These 25 T cell receptor beta chains share one sample of origin, sequenced in a study of blood T cell repertoires in COVID-19. TCRdb's copy holds only in-frame clones and misses some; the assay was immunoSEQ multiplex PCR. The repertoire holds roughly 160,000 clones, with approximately 88% as singletons. The sample was peripheral blood. The origin of the receptors is an older woman with acute or convalescent COVID-19.

The table lists this clone with a count of one. The genes are TRBV9 and TRBJ1-2; TRBD1 is a possible D gene (5 bases). CDR3 length equals 14 residues. From germline, CDR1 is SGDLS and CDR2 YYNGEE. V was pared by 3 bases and J by 7 bases, with 16 bases between. Here the CDR3 reads CASSAPWGEGGYTF. The DNA for the CDR3 is TGTGCCAGCAGCGCCCCTTGGGGGGAAGGTGGCTACACCTTC.

J is TRBJ2-3 and V is TRBV7-2; 13 bases map to TRBD2. V was clipped by 5 bases and J by 6 bases; unmatched bases: 8. This CDR3 has 16 residues. The V gene's germline CDR1 is SGHTA and CDR2 FQGNSA. The CDR3 spells CASSRTSGGPRDTQYF. As DNA, the CDR3 is TGTGCCAGCAGCCGGACTAGCGGGGGTCCCAGGGATACGCAGTATTTT.

This chain links TRBV5-1 with TRBJ2-1, with D unresolved. The CDR3 loop spans 15 amino acids. The germline CDR1 and CDR2 sequences are SGHRS and YFSETQ. Deletions cut 2 bases from V and 0 bases from J, with 9 bases between. CDR3 in DNA: TGCGCCAGCAGCTTTGGAGAGAGCTCCTACAATGAGCAGTTCTTC. This gives the protein CASSFGESSYNEQFF.

The genes are TRBV3-1 (or the pseudogene TRBV3-2) and TRBJ1-1; D unresolved. Germline V gene data show CDR1 as LGHDT and CDR2 as YNNKEL (reference sequence). V was cut by 1 base and J by 10 bases, with 16 bases left in between. There are 14 residues in the CDR3. The CDR3 DNA is TGTGCCAGCAGCCAAGGGGAGAGGAACAGTCGAGCTTTCTTT. Encoded protein: CASSQGERNSRAFF.

The chain has TRBV19 and TRBJ2-6, with D possibly matching TRBD1 (6 bases). With 6 bases removed from V and 0 bases from J, the gap between germline ends came to 12 bases. The CDR3 contains 16 residues. Germline-derived CDR1 and CDR2 are LNHDA and SQIVND (reference sequence). CDR3 in DNA: TGTGCCAGTAGGTATAGAGGGGGCTCTGGGGCCAACGTCCTGACTTTC. Its translation: CASRYRGGSGANVLTF.

The gene calls are TRBV21-1 and TRBJ1-2; the D call TRBD1 from the table was never checked on the DNA. TRBV21-1 is termed a pseudogene. The CDR3 contains 11 residues. CDR3 DNA: TGTGCCAGCAACACGAACTATGGCTACACCTTC. Its translation is CASNTNYGYTF.

This clone has just one count. The rearrangement links TRBV19 to TRBJ2-1, with a possible D match to TRBD2 (7 bases). V was trimmed by 4 bases and J by 4 bases, leaving 11 bases between them. This CDR3 comprises 14 residues. Germline CDR1 reads LNHDA; CDR2 reads SQIVND (reference sequence). The CDR3 sequence: CASSKGGMYNEQFF. As DNA, the CDR3 is TGTGCCAGTAGTAAGGGGGGGATGTACAATGAGCAGTTCTTC. Supplemented by reference TRBV19 and TRBJ2-1, the full variable domain reads DGGITQSPKYLFRKEGQNVTLSCEQNLNHDAMYWYRQDPGQGLRLIYYSQIVNDFQKGDIAEGYSVSREKKESFPLTVTSAQKNPTAFYLCASSKGGMYNEQFFGPGTRLTVL.

V and J are TRBV6-5 and TRBJ1-5, with TRBD1 matching 9 bases. The CDR3 runs 15 residues. Germline-derived CDR1 and CDR2 are MNHEY and SVGAGI. V was pared by 2 bases and J by 7 bases, with 6 bases of the junction left unmatched. CDR3 sequence reads: CASSYLDRGGQPQHF. The CDR3, as DNA: TGTGCCAGCAGTTACCTGGACAGGGGAGGACAGCCCCAGCATTTT.

This clone was observed a handful of times. The V gene is TRBV19, the J gene TRBJ2-1; 10 bases align to TRBD1. The CDR3 covers 15 residues. J lost 2 bases, V lost 4 bases, and 2 bases had no gene match. Germline loops: CDR1 LNHDA, CDR2 SQIVND (reference sequence). The DNA of the CDR3 is TGTGCCAGTAGTAGGGACAGGGGAGCCTACAATGAGCAGTTCTTC. Its protein is CASSRDRGAYNEQFF.

The V and J genes are TRBV19 and TRBJ1-5; D gene ambiguous. V was shortened by 4 bases and J by 0 bases, with 10 bases between the two germline ends. CDR1 is LNHDA and CDR2 is SQIVND in the germline V gene (reference sequence). CDR3 length: 15 amino acids. CDR3 loop: CASSTGDYSNQPQHF. The CDR3 DNA reads as TGTGCCAGTAGTACGGGAGATTATAGCAATCAGCCCCAGCATTTT.

The chain links TRBV5-4 to TRBJ2-5, with 9 bases lining up with TRBD1. V was clipped by 5 bases and J by 3 bases; unmatched bases: 11. CDR3 length: 16 residues. Germline V gene lookup returns CDR1 SGHNT and CDR2 YYREEE (reference sequence). The CDR3 DNA reads as TGTGCCAGCAGTAAACCACAGGGGGCGAAGGAAGAGACCCAGTACTTC. It is translated as CASSKPQGAKEETQYF.

The chain recombines TRBV7-9 with TRBJ1-3, with TRBD1 as a possible D gene (6 bases). V was cut by 4 bases and J by 0 bases, with 16 bases left in between. The CDR3 is made up of 17 amino acids. The germline gives CDR1 SEHNR, CDR2 FQNEAQ (reference sequence). In DNA form, the CDR3 reads TGTGCCAGCAGCTCCGCTGGACAGTCCTTCTCTGGAAACACCATATATTTT. Protein product: CASSSAGQSFSGNTIYF.

Here the CDR3 reads CAISQNSYNSPLHF. The DNA for the CDR3 is TGTGCCATTTCTCAGAACTCCTATAATTCACCCCTCCACTTT. This chain links TRBV10-3 with TRBJ1-6; D gene uncertain. The V end was cut by 9 bases, the J end by 0 bases, with 9 bases between. This CDR3 contains 14 residues. Germline V gives CDR1 ENHRY, CDR2 SYGVKD.

In its sample, this clone was seen a few times. The J gene is TRBJ1-6, the V gene TRBV2; D ambiguous. V was trimmed by 2 bases and J by 15 bases, leaving 11 bases between them. CDR3 length: 12 amino acids. The germline CDR1 and CDR2 sequences are SNHLY and FYNNEI. The CDR3 is CASSETVPNLHF. The CDR3 coding sequence is TGTGCCAGCAGTGAAACTGTCCCCAACCTCCACTTT.

V gene TRBV9 combines with J gene TRBJ2-2, with unresolved D. The V and J ends lost 3 bases and 6 bases respectively, with 6 bases between them. Germline V CDR1 and CDR2: SGDLS, YYNGEE. CDR3 size: 12 residues. The DNA for the CDR3 is TGTGCCAGCAGCGCGAGCGCCGGGGAGCTGTTTTTT. Amino acid sequence: CASSASAGELFF.

The genes are TRBV5-4 and TRBJ1-2, with D hard to call. The CDR3 spans 12 residues. The germline V gene encodes CDR1 SGHNT and CDR2 YYREEE (reference sequence). V was pared by 0 bases and J by 10 bases, with 10 bases between. CDR3 residues: CASSLDGFDYTF. In DNA, the CDR3 is TGTGCCAGCAGCTTGGACGGGTTTGACTACACCTTC.

This chain uses TRBV25-1 with TRBJ1-2; D call uncertain. Germline V gene data show CDR1 as MGHDK and CDR2 as SYGVNS. The CDR3 has 15 amino acids. Trimming left V 2 bases short and J 0 bases short, with 10 bases between. CDR3 bases: TGTGCCAGCAGTGAACCCGGGAGAGCTAACTATGGCTACACCTTC. This sequence encodes CASSEPGRANYGYTF.

The rearrangement links TRBV4-2 to TRBJ2-7, with 11 bases lining up with TRBD2. The length of the CDR3 is 16 residues. The trim removed 4 bases at V and 0 bases at J, leaving 5 bases unmatched. The germline V gene encodes CDR1 LGHNA and CDR2 YNFKEQ. The CDR3 region has the DNA TGTGCCAGCAGCCGGAATAGCGGGGGGGCCTCCTACGAGCAGTACTTC. Translation gives CASSRNSGGASYEQYF.

This chain uses TRBV11-2 with TRBJ1-4; D is perhaps TRBD1 (5 bases). The CDR3 is made up of 16 amino acids. Per germline, CDR1 SGHAT and CDR2 FQNNGV. V lost 2 bases to trimming and J lost 5 bases, with 15 bases between them. CDR3 coding DNA: TGTGCCAGCAGCTTACCCCAGGGCGCCCCAAATGAAAAACTGTTTTTT. Translation: CASSLPQGAPNEKLFF.

This clone was observed a single time. The rearrangement joins TRBV9 to TRBJ2-1; the match to TRBD2 covers 9 bases. Germline CDR1 and CDR2: SGDLS and YYNGEE. Trimming took 3 bases from V and 5 from J; bases not matched to a gene: 9. CDR3 length: 16 amino acids. CDR3 region: CASSGQRGALDNEQFF. The CDR3, as DNA: TGTGCCAGCAGCGGACAGCGGGGGGCCCTGGACAATGAGCAGTTCTTC. The full variable domain, in which reference TRBV9 and TRBJ2-1 provide the parts outside the CDR3, is DSGVTQTPKHLITATGQRVTLRCSPRSGDLSVYWYQQSLDQGLQFLIQYYNGEERAKGNILERFSAQQFPDLHSELNLSSLELGDSALYFCASSGQRGALDNEQFFGPGTRLTVL.

CDR3 amino acids: CASTDDRARNTIYF. The DNA of the CDR3 is TGTGCCAGCACCGATGACAGGGCAAGAAACACCATATATTTT. The chain joins TRBV28 to TRBJ1-3; TRBD1 aligns across 7 bases. The germline CDR1 and CDR2 sequences are MDHEN and SYDVKM. The CDR3 extends over 14 amino acids. Germline trimming cut 7 bases from V and 5 bases from J; bases unmatched to any gene: 8.

V is TRBV2 and J is TRBJ1-4, with 8 bases identical to TRBD1. V gave up 7 bases and J gave up 4 bases; unmatched junction bases: 8. This CDR3 comprises 15 residues. Germline V gene data show CDR1 as SNHLY and CDR2 as FYNNEI. The CDR3 region has the DNA TGTGCCAGCAAGAGACAGGGGCTAGATAATGAAAAACTGTTTTTT. Translating it yields CASKRQGLDNEKLFF.

The chain combines TRBV5-1 with TRBJ1-1; 8 nucleotides line up with TRBD1. V shed 8 bases, J shed 0 bases, and the junction held 9 bases outside the gene matches. CDR3 size: 15 residues. Germline loops: CDR1 SGHRS, CDR2 YFSETQ. CDR3 nucleotide sequence: TGCGCCAGTAACGACAGGGGCTCAATGAACACTGAAGCTTTCTTT. It yields the protein CASNDRGSMNTEAFF.

The J gene is TRBJ1-2, the V gene TRBV18, with TRBD1 identical over 7 bases. V trimming: 3 bases; J trimming: 3 bases; junction bases outside the gene matches: 1. Germline-derived CDR1 and CDR2 are KGHSH and LQKENI. The CDR3 extends over 13 amino acids. The CDR3 sequence: CASSPTGDYGYTF. Here the CDR3 DNA reads TGTGCCAGCTCACCTACAGGGGACTATGGCTACACCTTC. Together with reference TRBV18 and TRBJ1-2, the CDR3 gives the full variable domain: NAGVMQNPRHLVRRRGQEARLRCSPMKGHSHVYWYRQLPEEGLKFMVYLQKENIIDESGMPKERFSAEFPKEGPSILRIQQVVRGDSAAYFCASSPTGDYGYTFGSGTRLTVV.

This clone has only one observation. The rearrangement uses TRBV19 and TRBJ1-6; 7 bases map to TRBD1. Germline V gene lookup returns CDR1 LNHDA and CDR2 SQIVND (reference sequence). This CDR3 comprises 12 residues. After removal of 7 bases from V and 13 bases from J, the junction contained 7 bases not matched to a gene. DNA for the CDR3: TGTGCCAGTACCTCGGGACAGTTGCCCCTCCACTTT. It translates to CASTSGQLPLHF. The variable domain in full, completed from reference TRBV19 and TRBJ1-6, reads DGGITQSPKYLFRKEGQNVTLSCEQNLNHDAMYWYRQDPGQGLRLIYYSQIVNDFQKGDIAEGYSVSREKKESFPLTVTSAQKNPTAFYLCASTSGQLPLHFGNGTRLTVT.